This TCR beta chain was identified in a study of blood T cell repertoires in COVID-19. TCRdb's table, derived via immunoSEQ multiplex PCR, lists solely in-frame clones and lacks some. The repertoire holds 300,000 to 450,000 clones, with about 80% as singletons. The germline CDR1 and CDR2 sequences are GTSNPN and SVGIG (reference sequence). The CDR3 is 14 residues long. Unmatched junction bases numbered 5, after V lost 6 bases and J lost 0 bases. This clone was observed a few times. The chain links TRBV30 to TRBJ1-1, with 9 bases aligning to TRBD1. The receptor was derived from a human donor with acute or convalescent COVID-19. The donor label of this sample is uncertain. Sequenced input: peripheral blood. CDR3 sequence (DNA): TGTGCCTGCAGGGGACAGGGACTGAACACTGAAGCTTTCTTT. Its translation is CACRGQGLNTEAFF.